This TCR beta chain was captured in a study of shared clonotypes between healthy human individuals. Study results and caveats: Few donors restricted represented genetic and exposure-history diversity.

When replicate PCRs were run on sorted subsets, they used about 200 ng DNA, roughly 30,000 T cell genomes. Some clones are missing from TCRdb's copy, which holds only in-frame ones; the method was immunoSEQ multiplex PCR. The sample lists 2 million to 2.5 million clones; roughly 93% were seen once. This clone is a singleton in its sample. Its specificity is unknown. The same CDR3 also results from other DNA sequences found in this sample. Sequencing was performed on naive CD4+ T cells from PBMCs. The subset here: CD45RA+ positively selected. The clonotype comes from a man younger than 35 in good health. Some clones in this sample may be carry-over from other donors' samples.

This chain's CDR3 is CASSFRGGYEQYF. The CDR3 bases are TGTGCCAGCAGTTTTAGGGGAGGCTACGAGCAGTACTTC. The chain recombines TRBV27 with TRBJ2-7; a possible D gene is TRBD2 (6 bases). The V gene's germline CDR1 is MNHEY and CDR2 SMNVEV (reference sequence). Trimming removed 3 bases at V and 3 bases at J, with 9 bases between. This CDR3 is built from 13 residues.